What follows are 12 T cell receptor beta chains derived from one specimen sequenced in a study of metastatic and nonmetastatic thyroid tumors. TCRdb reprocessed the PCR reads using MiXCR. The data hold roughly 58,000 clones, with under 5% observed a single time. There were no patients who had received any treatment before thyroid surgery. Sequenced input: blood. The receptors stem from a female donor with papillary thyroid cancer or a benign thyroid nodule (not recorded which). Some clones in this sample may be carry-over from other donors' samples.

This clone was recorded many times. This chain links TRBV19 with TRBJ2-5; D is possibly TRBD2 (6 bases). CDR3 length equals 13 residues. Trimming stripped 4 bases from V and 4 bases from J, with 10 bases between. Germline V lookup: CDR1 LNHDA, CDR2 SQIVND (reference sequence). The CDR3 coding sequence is TGTGCCAGTAGTAGGGGGGACGGAGAGACCCAGTACTTC. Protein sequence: CASSRGDGETQYF.

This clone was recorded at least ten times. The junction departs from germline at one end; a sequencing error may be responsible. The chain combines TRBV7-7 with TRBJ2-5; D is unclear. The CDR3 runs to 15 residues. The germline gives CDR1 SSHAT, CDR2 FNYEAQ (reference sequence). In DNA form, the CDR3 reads TGTGCTAGCAGCTTAAGTGTTACCTCGAGGGAGACCCAGTACTTC. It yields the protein CASSLSVTSRETQYF.

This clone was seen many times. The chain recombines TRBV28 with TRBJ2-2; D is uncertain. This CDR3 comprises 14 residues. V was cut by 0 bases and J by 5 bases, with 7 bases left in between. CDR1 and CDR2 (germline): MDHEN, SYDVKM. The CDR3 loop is CASSLWSGTGELFF. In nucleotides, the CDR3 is TGTGCCAGCAGTTTATGGTCTGGAACCGGGGAGCTGTTTTTT.

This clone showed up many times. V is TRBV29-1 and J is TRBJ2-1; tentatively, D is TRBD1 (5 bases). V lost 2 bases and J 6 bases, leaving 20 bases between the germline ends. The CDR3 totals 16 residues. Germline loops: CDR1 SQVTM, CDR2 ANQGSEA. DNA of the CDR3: TGCAGCGTTGAATCATCAAAGGGGCTAGTTGGCAATGAGCAGTTCTTC. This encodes CSVESSKGLVGNEQFF.

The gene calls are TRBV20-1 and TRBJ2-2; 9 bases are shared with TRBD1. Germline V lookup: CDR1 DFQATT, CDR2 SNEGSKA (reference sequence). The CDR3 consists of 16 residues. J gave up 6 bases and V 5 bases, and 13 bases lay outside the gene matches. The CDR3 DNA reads TGCAGTGCTTTTCGAACAGGGGGCTATGGTGCCGGGGAGCTGTTTTTT. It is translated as CSAFRTGGYGAGELFF.

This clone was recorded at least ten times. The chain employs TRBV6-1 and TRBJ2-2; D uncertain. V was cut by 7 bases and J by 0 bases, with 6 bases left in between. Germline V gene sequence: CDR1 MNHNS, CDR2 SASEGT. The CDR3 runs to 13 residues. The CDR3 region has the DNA TGTGCCAGCAAGGGATCGAACACCGGGGAGCTGTTTTTT. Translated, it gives CASKGSNTGELFF.

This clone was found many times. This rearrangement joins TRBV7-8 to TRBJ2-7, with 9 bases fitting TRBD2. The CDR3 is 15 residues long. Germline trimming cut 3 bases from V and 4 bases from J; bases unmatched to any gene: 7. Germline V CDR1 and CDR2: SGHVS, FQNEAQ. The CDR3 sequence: CASSLAAGGAYEQYF. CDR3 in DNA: TGTGCCAGCAGCTTGGCGGCGGGAGGGGCTTACGAGCAGTACTTC.

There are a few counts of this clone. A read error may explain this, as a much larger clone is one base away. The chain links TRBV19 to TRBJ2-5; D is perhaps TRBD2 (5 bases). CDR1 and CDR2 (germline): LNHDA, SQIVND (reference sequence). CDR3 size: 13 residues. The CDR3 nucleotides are TGTGCCAGTCGCACCGGGAACCAAGATACCCAGTACTTC. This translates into CASRTGNQDTQYF.

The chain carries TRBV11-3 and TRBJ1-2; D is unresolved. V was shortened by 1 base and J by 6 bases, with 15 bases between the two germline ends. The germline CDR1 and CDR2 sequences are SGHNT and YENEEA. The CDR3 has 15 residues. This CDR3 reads CASSLGPDSRDGYTF. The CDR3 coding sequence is TGTGCCAGCAGCTTAGGTCCCGACTCCCGGGATGGCTACACCTTC.

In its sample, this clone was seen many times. CDR3 DNA sequence: TGTGCCAGCAGTTTATGGTCTAGCGGACAAGAGACCCAGTACTTC. This translates into CASSLWSSGQETQYF. V and J are TRBV28 and TRBJ2-5, with 7 bases matching TRBD2. J was trimmed by 2 bases and V by 0 bases; bases with no gene match: 3. CDR3 length: 15 residues. Germline CDR1 and CDR2: MDHEN and SYDVKM.

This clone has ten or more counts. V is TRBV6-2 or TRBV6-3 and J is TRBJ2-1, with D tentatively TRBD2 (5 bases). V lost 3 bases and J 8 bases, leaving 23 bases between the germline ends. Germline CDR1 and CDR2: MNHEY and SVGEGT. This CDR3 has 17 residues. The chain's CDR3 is CASSYGPDDYPQDEQFF. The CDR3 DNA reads TGTGCCAGCAGTTATGGGCCCGATGACTACCCCCAGGATGAGCAGTTCTTC.

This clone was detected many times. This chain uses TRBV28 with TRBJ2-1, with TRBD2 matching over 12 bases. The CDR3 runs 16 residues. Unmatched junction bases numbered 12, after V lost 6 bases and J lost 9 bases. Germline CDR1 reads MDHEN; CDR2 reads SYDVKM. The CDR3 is CASSLRTSGKDGEQFF. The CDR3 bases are TGTGCCAGCAGCCTACGGACTAGCGGGAAGGATGGTGAGCAGTTCTTC.